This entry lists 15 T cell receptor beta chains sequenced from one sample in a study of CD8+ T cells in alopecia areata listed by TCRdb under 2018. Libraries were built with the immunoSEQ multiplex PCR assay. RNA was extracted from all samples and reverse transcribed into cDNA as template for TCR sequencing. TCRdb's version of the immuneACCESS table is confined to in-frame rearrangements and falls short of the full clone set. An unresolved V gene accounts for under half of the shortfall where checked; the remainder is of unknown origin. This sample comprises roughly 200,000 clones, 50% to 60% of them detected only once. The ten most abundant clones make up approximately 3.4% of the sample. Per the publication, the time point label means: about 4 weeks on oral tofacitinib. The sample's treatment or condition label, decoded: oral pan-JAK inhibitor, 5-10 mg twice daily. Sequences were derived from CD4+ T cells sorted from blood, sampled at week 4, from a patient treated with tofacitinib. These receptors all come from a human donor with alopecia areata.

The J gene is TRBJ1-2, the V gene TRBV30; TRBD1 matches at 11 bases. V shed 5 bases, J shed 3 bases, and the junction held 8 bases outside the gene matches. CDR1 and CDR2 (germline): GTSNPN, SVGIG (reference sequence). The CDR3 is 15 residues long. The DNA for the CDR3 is TGTGCCTGGCAACCTCCGGGACAGGGGGACTATGGCTACACCTTC. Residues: CAWQPPGQGDYGYTF.

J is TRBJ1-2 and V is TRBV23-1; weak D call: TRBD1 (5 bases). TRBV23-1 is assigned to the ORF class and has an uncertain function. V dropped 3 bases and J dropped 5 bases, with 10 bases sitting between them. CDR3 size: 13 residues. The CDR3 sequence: CASSQEQGYGYTF. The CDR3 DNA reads TGCGCCAGCAGTCAGGAGCAGGGATATGGCTACACCTTC.

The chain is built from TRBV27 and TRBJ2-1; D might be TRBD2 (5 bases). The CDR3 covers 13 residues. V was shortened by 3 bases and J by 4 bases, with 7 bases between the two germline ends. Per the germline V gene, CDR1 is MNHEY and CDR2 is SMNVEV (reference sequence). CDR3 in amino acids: CASSLTGYNEQFF. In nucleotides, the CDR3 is TGTGCCAGCAGTTTGACGGGATACAATGAGCAGTTCTTC.

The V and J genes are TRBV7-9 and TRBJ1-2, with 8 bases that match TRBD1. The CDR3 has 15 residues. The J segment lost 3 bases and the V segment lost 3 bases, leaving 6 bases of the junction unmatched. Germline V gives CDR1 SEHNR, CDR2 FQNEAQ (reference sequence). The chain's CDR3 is CASSLMDRADYGYTF. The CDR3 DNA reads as TGTGCCAGCAGCTTGATGGACAGGGCGGACTATGGCTACACCTTC. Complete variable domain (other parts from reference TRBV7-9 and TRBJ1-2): DTGVSQNPRHKITKRGQNVTFRCDPISEHNRLYWYRQTLGQGPEFLTYFQNEAQLEKSRLLSDRFSAERPKGSFSTLEIQRTEQGDSAMYLCASSLMDRADYGYTFGSGTRLTVV.

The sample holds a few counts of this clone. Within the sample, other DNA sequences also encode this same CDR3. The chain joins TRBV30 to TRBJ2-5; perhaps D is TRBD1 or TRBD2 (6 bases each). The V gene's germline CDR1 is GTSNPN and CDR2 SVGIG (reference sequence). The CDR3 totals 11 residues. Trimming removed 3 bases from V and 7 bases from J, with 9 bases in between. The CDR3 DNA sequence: TGTGCCTGGAGCGGGGGCGGGACCCAGTACTTC. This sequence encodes CAWSGGGTQYF. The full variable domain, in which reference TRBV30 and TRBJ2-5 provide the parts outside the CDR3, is SQTIHQWPATLVQPVGSPLSLECTVEGTSNPNLYWYRQAAGRGLQLLFYSVGIGQISSEVPQNLSASRPQDRQFILSSKKLLLSDSGFYLCAWSGGGTQYFGPGTRLLVL.

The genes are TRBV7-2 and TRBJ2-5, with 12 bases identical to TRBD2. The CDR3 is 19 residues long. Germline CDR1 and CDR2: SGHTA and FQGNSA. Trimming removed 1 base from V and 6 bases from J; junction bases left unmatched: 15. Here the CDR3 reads CASSLGEWRRLAGGKTQYF. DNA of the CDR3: TGTGCCAGCAGCTTAGGAGAGTGGCGGAGGCTAGCGGGGGGGAAGACCCAGTACTTC.

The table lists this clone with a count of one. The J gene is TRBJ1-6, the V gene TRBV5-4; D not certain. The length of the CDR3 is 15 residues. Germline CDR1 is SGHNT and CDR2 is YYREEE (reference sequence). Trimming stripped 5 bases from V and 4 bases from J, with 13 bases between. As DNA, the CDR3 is TGTGCCAGCAGAACCCTAACCCAATATAATTCACCCCTCCACTTT. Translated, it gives CASRTLTQYNSPLHF.

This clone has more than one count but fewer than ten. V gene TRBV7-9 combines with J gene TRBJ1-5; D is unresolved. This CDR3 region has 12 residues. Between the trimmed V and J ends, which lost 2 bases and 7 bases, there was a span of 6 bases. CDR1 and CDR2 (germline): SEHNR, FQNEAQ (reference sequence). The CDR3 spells CASSLYAQPQHF. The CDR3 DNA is TGTGCCAGCAGCTTATATGCGCAGCCCCAGCATTTT.

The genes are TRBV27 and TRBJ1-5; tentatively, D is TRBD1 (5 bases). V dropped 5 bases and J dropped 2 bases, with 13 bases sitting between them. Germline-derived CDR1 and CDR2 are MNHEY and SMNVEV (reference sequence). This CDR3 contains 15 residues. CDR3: CASSREGYGNQPQHF. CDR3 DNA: TGTGCCAGCAGTAGGGAGGGGTATGGCAATCAGCCCCAGCATTTT.

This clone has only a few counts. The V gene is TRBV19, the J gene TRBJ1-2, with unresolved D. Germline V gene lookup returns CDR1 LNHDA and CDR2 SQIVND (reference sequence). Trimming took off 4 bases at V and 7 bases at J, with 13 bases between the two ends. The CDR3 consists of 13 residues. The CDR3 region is CASSKPGDGGYTF. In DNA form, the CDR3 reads TGTGCCAGTAGTAAACCTGGGGATGGTGGCTACACCTTC.

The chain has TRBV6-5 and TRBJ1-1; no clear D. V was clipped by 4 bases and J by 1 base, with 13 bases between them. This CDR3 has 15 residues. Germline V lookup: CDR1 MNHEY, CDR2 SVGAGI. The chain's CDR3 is CASSFDYQWNTEAFF. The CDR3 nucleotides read TGTGCCAGCAGTTTCGACTATCAGTGGAACACTGAAGCTTTCTTT.

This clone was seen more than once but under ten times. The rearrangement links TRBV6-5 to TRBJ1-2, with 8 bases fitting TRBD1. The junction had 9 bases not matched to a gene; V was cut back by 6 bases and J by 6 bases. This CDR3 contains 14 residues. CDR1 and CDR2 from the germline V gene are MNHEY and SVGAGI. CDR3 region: CASSRTGQADGYTF. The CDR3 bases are TGTGCCAGCAGCCGGACAGGGCAGGCGGATGGCTACACCTTC.

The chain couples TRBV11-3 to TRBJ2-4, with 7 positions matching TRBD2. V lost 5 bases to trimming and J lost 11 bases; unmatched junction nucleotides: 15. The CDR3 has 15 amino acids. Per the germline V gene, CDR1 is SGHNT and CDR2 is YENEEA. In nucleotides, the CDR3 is TGTGCCAGCAGCCCCGGGGGAGGGCGGAACGTCCTTCAGTACTTC. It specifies CASSPGGGRNVLQYF. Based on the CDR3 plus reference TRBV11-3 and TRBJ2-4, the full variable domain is EAGVVQSPRYKIIEKKQPVAFWCNPISGHNTLYWYLQNLGQGPELLIRYENEEAVDDSQLPKDRFSAERLKGVDSTLKIQPAELGDSAVYLCASSPGGGRNVLQYFGAGTRLSVL.

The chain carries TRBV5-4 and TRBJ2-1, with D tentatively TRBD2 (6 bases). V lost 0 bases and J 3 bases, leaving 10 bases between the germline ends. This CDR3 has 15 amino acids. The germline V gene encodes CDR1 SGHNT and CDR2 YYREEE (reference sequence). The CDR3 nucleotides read TGTGCCAGCAGCTTGGATAGTAGCGGCTACAATGAGCAGTTCTTC. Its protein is CASSLDSSGYNEQFF. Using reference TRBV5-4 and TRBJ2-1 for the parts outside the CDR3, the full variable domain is ETGVTQSPTHLIKTRGQQVTLRCSSQSGHNTVSWYQQALGQGPQFIFQYYREEENGRGNFPPRFSGLQFPNYSSELNVNALELDDSALYLCASSLDSSGYNEQFFGPGTRLTVL.

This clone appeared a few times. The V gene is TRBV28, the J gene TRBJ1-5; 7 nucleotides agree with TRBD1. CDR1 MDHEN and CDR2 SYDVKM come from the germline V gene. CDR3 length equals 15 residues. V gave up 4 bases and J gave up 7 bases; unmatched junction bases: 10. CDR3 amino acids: CASSSLTGIHQPQHF. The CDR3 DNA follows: TGTGCCAGCAGTTCGCTGACAGGGATCCACCAGCCCCAGCATTTT.